The rows below give T cell receptor beta chains drawn from one sample of a study of glioma-infiltrating T cells. TCRdb recomputed calls from the multiplex PCR reads with MiXCR, one row per CDR3 protein. Of about 21,000 distinct CDR3 sequences listed, about 26% are singletons. Source material: glioma tissue, nonneoplastic brain tissue, or PBMCs (not recorded which). Receptor source: a human donor with low-grade glioma or glioblastoma, undergoing nonglioma brain surgery, or in good health (not recorded which). Each CDR3 is given with its conserved first and last residue. A D gene is named only where the DNA matches it firmly. Expanded clones are given a class, and other clones once, few, many or no size at all.

abundance: .; d_gene: .; v_gene: TRBV11-3; j_gene: TRBJ2-3; CDR3nt: TGTGCCAGCAGCCCTAACGGATTCACAGATACGCAGTATTTT; CDR3aa: CASSPNGFTDTQYF
abundance: medium-sized; d_gene: .; v_gene: TRBV7-9; j_gene: TRBJ2-5; CDR3nt: TGTGCCAGCAGCTTAGCGGGCGGCCAGTACTTC; CDR3aa: CASSLAGGQYF
abundance: many; d_gene: .; v_gene: TRBV4-3; j_gene: TRBJ2-7; CDR3nt: TGCGCCAGCAGCCAAACTTCGGCTTTTCCCTACGAGCAGTACTTC; CDR3aa: CASSQTSAFPYEQYF
abundance: .; d_gene: TRBD2; v_gene: TRBV2; j_gene: TRBJ2-3; CDR3nt: TGTGCCAGCAGTGAGAGGGTAGCGGGGGGCACAGATACGCAGTATTTT; CDR3aa: CASSERVAGGTDTQYF
abundance: .; d_gene: .; v_gene: TRBV10-3; j_gene: TRBJ2-7; CDR3nt: TGTGCCATCAGTGAACGTGGGGGGGACAATGAGCAGTACTTC; CDR3aa: CAISERGGDNEQYF
abundance: medium-sized; d_gene: .; v_gene: TRBV4-3; j_gene: TRBJ2-5; CDR3nt: TGCGCCAGCAGCCAAGTTGTATTGGAGACCCAGTACTTC; CDR3aa: CASSQVVLETQYF
abundance: many; d_gene: .; v_gene: TRBV6-1; j_gene: TRBJ2-1; CDR3nt: TGTGCCAGCCGTGGGTTAAATGAGCAGTTCTTC; CDR3aa: CASRGLNEQFF
abundance: .; d_gene: .; v_gene: TRBV19; j_gene: TRBJ1-5; CDR3nt: TGTGCCAGTAGTAAAATCACAGGGACCTATAGCAATCAGCCCCAGCATTTT; CDR3aa: CASSKITGTYSNQPQHF
abundance: many; d_gene: .; v_gene: TRBV7-9; j_gene: TRBJ1-1; CDR3nt: TGTGCCAGCAGCTTGGGGACGAACACTGAAGCTTTCTTT; CDR3aa: CASSLGTNTEAFF
abundance: once; d_gene: TRBD1; v_gene: TRBV3-1; j_gene: TRBJ1-3; CDR3nt: TGTGCCAGCAGCCAAGATGACAGGGCTGGAAACACCATATATTTT; CDR3aa: CASSQDDRAGNTIYF
abundance: .; d_gene: .; v_gene: TRBV7-2; j_gene: TRBJ1-1; CDR3nt: TGTGCCAGCAGCCGCTCGGGACTTAACACTGAAGCTTTCTTT; CDR3aa: CASSRSGLNTEAFF
abundance: medium-sized; d_gene: .; v_gene: TRBV27; j_gene: TRBJ2-7; CDR3nt: TGTGCCAGCAGAAAGGGGGGCCTCGGCTACGAGCAGTACTTC; CDR3aa: CASRKGGLGYEQYF
abundance: .; d_gene: TRBD1; v_gene: TRBV7-6; j_gene: TRBJ2-7; CDR3nt: TGTGCCAGCAGCTTAGCGGGACAGGGTTTGAGCTACGAGCAGTACTTC; CDR3aa: CASSLAGQGLSYEQYF
abundance: few; d_gene: .; v_gene: TRBV29-1; j_gene: TRBJ2-7; CDR3nt: TGCAGCGTTGAGGGTTACTACGGGTTCCGATACGAGCAGTACTTC; CDR3aa: CSVEGYYGFRYEQYF
abundance: .; d_gene: TRBD1; v_gene: TRBV6-2/TRBV6-3; j_gene: TRBJ1-2; CDR3nt: TGTGCCAGCAGTCTCCAGGGGGCGGTAGGATACACCTTC; CDR3aa: CASSLQGAVGYTF
abundance: many; d_gene: .; v_gene: TRBV6-1; j_gene: TRBJ1-1; CDR3nt: TGTGCCAGCAACCCGACGGGGAACACTGAAGCTTTCTTT; CDR3aa: CASNPTGNTEAFF
abundance: .; d_gene: .; v_gene: TRBV14; j_gene: TRBJ1-5; CDR3nt: TGTGCCAGCAGCCAACAAACCAATCAGCCCCAGCATTTT; CDR3aa: CASSQQTNQPQHF
abundance: .; d_gene: TRBD1; v_gene: TRBV7-2; j_gene: TRBJ2-2; CDR3nt: TGTGCCAGCAGCCCTCAAAAAAGGACAGGGTTAATCGGGGAGCTGTTTTTT; CDR3aa: CASSPQKRTGLIGELFF
abundance: many; d_gene: TRBD1; v_gene: TRBV6-1; j_gene: TRBJ2-7; CDR3nt: TGTGCCAGCACGCGGACAGGCTCCTACGAGCAGTACTTC; CDR3aa: CASTRTGSYEQYF
abundance: many; d_gene: .; v_gene: TRBV28; j_gene: TRBJ1-3; CDR3nt: TGTGCCAGCAGTTTTATGAACTCTGGAAACACCATATATTTT; CDR3aa: CASSFMNSGNTIYF
abundance: many; d_gene: .; v_gene: TRBV6-1; j_gene: TRBJ2-7; CDR3nt: TGTGCCAGCAGCCTCATAAGCGGAGGTGGCTACGAGCAGTACTTC; CDR3aa: CASSLISGGGYEQYF
abundance: medium-sized; d_gene: .; v_gene: TRBV20-1; j_gene: TRBJ2-7; CDR3nt: TGCAGTGCTAGTTTCCCGTCTGGGCGGTACGAGCAGTACTTC; CDR3aa: CSASFPSGRYEQYF
abundance: many; d_gene: .; v_gene: TRBV7-2; j_gene: TRBJ1-4; CDR3nt: TGTGCCAGCAGCACTAATAGGGCTAATGAAAAACTGTTTTTT; CDR3aa: CASSTNRANEKLFF
abundance: few; d_gene: .; v_gene: TRBV29-1; j_gene: TRBJ2-5; CDR3nt: TGCAGCGTTGAAGATCTTGCCGACTTGCCGGGGGAGACCCAGTACTTC; CDR3aa: CSVEDLADLPGETQYF
abundance: .; d_gene: .; v_gene: TRBV7-9; j_gene: TRBJ2-5; CDR3nt: TGTGCCAGCAGCTCATGGCTGAAAGAGACCCAGTACTTC; CDR3aa: CASSSWLKETQYF
abundance: .; d_gene: .; v_gene: TRBV7-6; j_gene: TRBJ2-3; CDR3nt: TGTGCCAGTTGGCCCAAGGGGACGGATACGCAGTATTTT; CDR3aa: CASWPKGTDTQYF
abundance: many; d_gene: .; v_gene: TRBV7-2; j_gene: TRBJ2-1; CDR3nt: TGTGCCAGCAGCCAGACTCTCACCGAGCAGTTCTTC; CDR3aa: CASSQTLTEQFF
abundance: many; d_gene: .; v_gene: TRBV12-3/TRBV12-4; j_gene: TRBJ1-3; CDR3nt: TGTGCCAGCAGTTTAGGGCAGCTAAACACCATATATTTT; CDR3aa: CASSLGQLNTIYF
abundance: medium-sized; d_gene: TRBD1; v_gene: TRBV6-6; j_gene: TRBJ2-7; CDR3nt: TGTGCCAGCAGTTACGTAGGACAGGGGGACTACGAGCAGTACTTC; CDR3aa: CASSYVGQGDYEQYF
abundance: few; d_gene: TRBD2; v_gene: TRBV4-2; j_gene: TRBJ2-5; CDR3nt: TGTGCCAGCAGCCAAGATATGGGACTAGACGGGACCCAGTACTTC; CDR3aa: CASSQDMGLDGTQYF
abundance: many; d_gene: TRBD1; v_gene: TRBV6-1; j_gene: TRBJ2-1; CDR3nt: TGTGCCAGCACCCCACAGGGGTACAATGAGCAGTTCTTC; CDR3aa: CASTPQGYNEQFF
abundance: .; d_gene: TRBD2; v_gene: TRBV12-3/TRBV12-4; j_gene: TRBJ2-3; CDR3nt: TGTGCCAGCAGTTTGGACGGGGGGGTCAGAGATACGCAGTATTTT; CDR3aa: CASSLDGGVRDTQYF
abundance: many; d_gene: .; v_gene: TRBV7-6; j_gene: TRBJ2-5; CDR3nt: TGTGCCAGCAGCCGCAGACTACAAGAGACCCAGTACTTC; CDR3aa: CASSRRLQETQYF
abundance: many; d_gene: .; v_gene: TRBV6-2/TRBV6-3; j_gene: TRBJ2-3; CDR3nt: TGTGCCAGCAGTTCGCCCAGCGAGGCTACCGATACGCAGTATTTT; CDR3aa: CASSSPSEATDTQYF
abundance: .; d_gene: TRBD2; v_gene: TRBV11-1; j_gene: TRBJ2-5; CDR3nt: TGTGCCAGCAGCACCGGCCGTGGGACTAGCCAACAGACCCAGTACTTC; CDR3aa: CASSTGRGTSQQTQYF
abundance: .; d_gene: TRBD1; v_gene: TRBV6-6; j_gene: TRBJ1-2; CDR3nt: TGTGCCAGCAGTTACTCGACAGGGGGCGCAGGCCATGTCTACACCTTC; CDR3aa: CASSYSTGGAGHVYTF
abundance: many; d_gene: .; v_gene: TRBV18; j_gene: TRBJ2-1; CDR3nt: TGTGCCAGCTCACCGATGGAGGGAAGTGAGCAGTTCTTC; CDR3aa: CASSPMEGSEQFF
abundance: many; d_gene: .; v_gene: TRBV4-2; j_gene: TRBJ2-7; CDR3nt: TGTGCCAGCAGCCAAGAGGCCCTTGTTGGGGAGCGCGAGCAGTACTTC; CDR3aa: CASSQEALVGEREQYF
abundance: many; d_gene: .; v_gene: TRBV6-1; j_gene: TRBJ2-7; CDR3nt: TGTGCCAGCAGTTTACCCTACGAGCAGTACTTC; CDR3aa: CASSLPYEQYF
abundance: many; d_gene: .; v_gene: TRBV7-8; j_gene: TRBJ1-1; CDR3nt: TGTGCCAGCAGCCGAGTAAGGATGAACACTGAAGCTTTCTTT; CDR3aa: CASSRVRMNTEAFF
abundance: many; d_gene: .; v_gene: TRBV6-6; j_gene: TRBJ1-2; CDR3nt: TGTGCCAGCAGTTACACAACAGGGACCAACTATGGCTACACCTTC; CDR3aa: CASSYTTGTNYGYTF
abundance: .; d_gene: TRBD1; v_gene: TRBV7-2; j_gene: TRBJ1-5; CDR3nt: TGTGCCAGCAGTCCAGACAGGGGTTCTCGTCAGCCCCAGCATTTT; CDR3aa: CASSPDRGSRQPQHF
abundance: .; d_gene: .; v_gene: TRBV24-1; j_gene: TRBJ2-5; CDR3nt: TGTGCCACCAGTGACTCATCACCGCGGGAGACCCAGTACTTC; CDR3aa: CATSDSSPRETQYF
abundance: .; d_gene: .; v_gene: TRBV7-9; j_gene: TRBJ1-5; CDR3nt: TGTGCCAGCAGCCCGACAGAGTTCAATCAGCCCCAGCATTTT; CDR3aa: CASSPTEFNQPQHF
abundance: .; d_gene: TRBD1; v_gene: TRBV2; j_gene: TRBJ1-2; CDR3nt: TGTGCCAGCAGCCCGGAGGGACAGATCTATGGCCACACCTTC; CDR3aa: CASSPEGQIYGHTF
abundance: many; d_gene: .; v_gene: TRBV6-2/TRBV6-3; j_gene: TRBJ2-1; CDR3nt: TGTGCCAGCAGTTACGATAACTTAGGCTCCTACAATGAGCAGTTCTTC; CDR3aa: CASSYDNLGSYNEQFF
abundance: .; d_gene: TRBD1; v_gene: TRBV2; j_gene: TRBJ1-3; CDR3nt: TGTGCCAGCAGCAGACTCGGGACAGGAAAGATTGGAAACACCATATATTTT; CDR3aa: CASSRLGTGKIGNTIYF
abundance: many; d_gene: .; v_gene: TRBV2; j_gene: TRBJ1-5; CDR3nt: TGTGCCAGCAGTGGACAGCGCAGCAATCAGCCCCAGCATTTT; CDR3aa: CASSGQRSNQPQHF
abundance: many; d_gene: .; v_gene: TRBV10-3; j_gene: TRBJ2-3; CDR3nt: TGTGCCATCAGCCAGGGTTTACCGTTGGATACGCAGTATTTT; CDR3aa: CAISQGLPLDTQYF
abundance: many; d_gene: .; v_gene: TRBV11-1; j_gene: TRBJ1-2; CDR3nt: TGTGCCAGCAGCTTATCGATCCACAATGGCTACACCTTC; CDR3aa: CASSLSIHNGYTF
abundance: .; d_gene: TRBD2; v_gene: TRBV7-2; j_gene: TRBJ2-3; CDR3nt: TGTGCCAGCAGCTTAGAGATAGCGGGGGGTGACCTATATACGCAGTATTTT; CDR3aa: CASSLEIAGGDLYTQYF
abundance: .; d_gene: .; v_gene: TRBV2; j_gene: TRBJ1-2; CDR3nt: TGTGCCAGCCGAGAAAAAGGGAAGGAGTCCTTC; CDR3aa: CASREKGKESF
abundance: many; d_gene: .; v_gene: TRBV7-2; j_gene: TRBJ1-2; CDR3nt: TGTGCCAGCAGCCGAAGTCAGGGCGAGGGCTACACCTTC; CDR3aa: CASSRSQGEGYTF
abundance: many; d_gene: TRBD2; v_gene: TRBV6-1; j_gene: TRBJ2-1; CDR3nt: TGTGCCAGCTCTCTAGCGGGGGGCCCCAATGAGCAGTTCTTC; CDR3aa: CASSLAGGPNEQFF